The clone carrying this T cell receptor (beta chain) was seen ten or more times. V dropped 6 bases and J dropped 1; count of bases not matched to a gene: 8. Germline values: CDR1 DFQATT, CDR2 SNEGSKA (reference sequence). The CDR3 covers 16 residues. This sample is drawn from a study of naive and memory T cell subsets. The SP2 primer and nested alpha and beta constant region primers amplified ligated cDNA in four rounds. Each CDR3 protein is one row after TCRdb ran MiXCR on the UMI-ligation and nested PCR reads. Among some 26,000 distinct CDR3 sequences, over 4% were seen once, and the ten largest hold around 7%. TCR cDNA received a 3' ligated oligonucleotide that carried a UMI.

Sample: blood. The V and J genes are TRBV20-1 and TRBJ2-1, with 11 nucleotides matching TRBD2. The receptor was isolated from an adult in good health. CDR3 sequence (DNA): TGCAGTGCGAGCTCTCTAGCGGGAGGATCCTACAATGAGCAGTTCTTC. Translation: CSASSLAGGSYNEQFF.